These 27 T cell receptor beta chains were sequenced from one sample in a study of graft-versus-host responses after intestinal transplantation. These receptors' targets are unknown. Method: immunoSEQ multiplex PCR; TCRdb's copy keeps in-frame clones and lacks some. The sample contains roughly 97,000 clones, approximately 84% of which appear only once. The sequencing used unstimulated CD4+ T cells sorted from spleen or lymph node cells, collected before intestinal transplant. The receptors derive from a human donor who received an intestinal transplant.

CDR3 in amino acids: CASSENRGNEQFF. DNA of the CDR3: TGTGCCAGCAGTGAAAACAGGGGGAATGAGCAGTTCTTC. The chain carries TRBV2 and TRBJ2-1, with 8 bases lining up with TRBD1. After removal of 2 bases from V and 7 bases from J, the junction contained 1 base not matched to a gene. Germline V CDR1 and CDR2: SNHLY, FYNNEI. The CDR3 spans 13 residues. Combining the CDR3 with reference TRBV2 and TRBJ2-1 gives the whole variable domain EPEVTQTPSHQVTQMGQEVILRCVPISNHLYFYWYRQILGQKVEFLVSFYNNEISEKSEIFDDQFSVERPDGSNFTLKIRSTKLEDSAMYFCASSENRGNEQFFGPGTRLTVL.

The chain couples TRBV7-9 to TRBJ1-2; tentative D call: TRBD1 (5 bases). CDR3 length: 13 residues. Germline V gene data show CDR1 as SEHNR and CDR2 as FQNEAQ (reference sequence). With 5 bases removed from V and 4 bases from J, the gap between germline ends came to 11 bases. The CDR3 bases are TGTGCCAGCAGCCTCGCCGGGGCCTATGGCTACACCTTC. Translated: CASSLAGAYGYTF.

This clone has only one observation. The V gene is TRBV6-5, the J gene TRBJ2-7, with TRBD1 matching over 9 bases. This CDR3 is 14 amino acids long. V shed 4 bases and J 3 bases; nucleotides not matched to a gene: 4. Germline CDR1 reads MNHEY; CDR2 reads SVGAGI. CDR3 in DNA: TGTGCCAGCAGTTCACAGGGGGCGCGCTACGAGCAGTACTTC. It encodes CASSSQGARYEQYF.

Here the CDR3 DNA reads TGTGCCAGCAGACCGCAGGGTCCCAAAAACATTCAGTACTTC. Protein product: CASRPQGPKNIQYF. The chain employs TRBV6-5 and TRBJ2-4; TRBD1 might be the D (5 bases). The V gene's germline CDR1 is MNHEY and CDR2 SVGAGI. The CDR3 loop spans 14 amino acids. Trimming removed 6 bases at V and 2 bases at J, with 11 bases between.

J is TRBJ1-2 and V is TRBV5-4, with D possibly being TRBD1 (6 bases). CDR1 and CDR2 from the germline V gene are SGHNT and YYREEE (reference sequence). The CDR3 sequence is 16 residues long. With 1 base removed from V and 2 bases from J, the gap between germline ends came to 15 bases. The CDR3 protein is CASSLKFQGSNYGYTF. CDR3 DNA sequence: TGTGCCAGCAGCTTGAAATTCCAGGGGTCAAACTATGGCTACACCTTC. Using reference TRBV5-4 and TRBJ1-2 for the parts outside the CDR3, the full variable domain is ETGVTQSPTHLIKTRGQQVTLRCSSQSGHNTVSWYQQALGQGPQFIFQYYREEENGRGNFPPRFSGLQFPNYSSELNVNALELDDSALYLCASSLKFQGSNYGYTFGSGTRLTVV.

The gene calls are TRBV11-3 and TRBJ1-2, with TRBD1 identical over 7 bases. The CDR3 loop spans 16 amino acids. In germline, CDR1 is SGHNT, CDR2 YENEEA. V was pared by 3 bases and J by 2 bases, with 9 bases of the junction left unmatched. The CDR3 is CASSFIGQARNYGYTF. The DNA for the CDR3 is TGTGCCAGCAGCTTCATAGGACAGGCACGAAACTATGGCTACACCTTC.

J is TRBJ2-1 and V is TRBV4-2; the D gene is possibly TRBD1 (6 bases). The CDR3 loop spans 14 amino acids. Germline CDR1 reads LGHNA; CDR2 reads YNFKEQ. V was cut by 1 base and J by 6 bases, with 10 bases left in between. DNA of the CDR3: TGTGCCAGCAGCCAAGCGGTACAGGGCAATGAGCAGTTCTTC. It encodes CASSQAVQGNEQFF.

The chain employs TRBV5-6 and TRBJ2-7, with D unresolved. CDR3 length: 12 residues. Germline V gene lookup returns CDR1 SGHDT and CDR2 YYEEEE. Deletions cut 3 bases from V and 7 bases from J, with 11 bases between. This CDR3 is CASSWTIGEQYF. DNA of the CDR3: TGTGCCAGCAGCTGGACGATAGGGGAGCAGTACTTC.

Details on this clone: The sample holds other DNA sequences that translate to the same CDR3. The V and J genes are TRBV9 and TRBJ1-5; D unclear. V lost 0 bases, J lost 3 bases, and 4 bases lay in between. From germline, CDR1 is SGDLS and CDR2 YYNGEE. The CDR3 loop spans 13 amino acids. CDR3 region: CASSVGSNQPQHF. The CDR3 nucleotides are TGTGCCAGCAGCGTAGGGTCCAATCAGCCCCAGCATTTT. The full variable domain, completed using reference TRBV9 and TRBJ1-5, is DSGVTQTPKHLITATGQRVTLRCSPRSGDLSVYWYQQSLDQGLQFLIQYYNGEERAKGNILERFSAQQFPDLHSELNLSSLELGDSALYFCASSVGSNQPQHFGDGTRLSIL.

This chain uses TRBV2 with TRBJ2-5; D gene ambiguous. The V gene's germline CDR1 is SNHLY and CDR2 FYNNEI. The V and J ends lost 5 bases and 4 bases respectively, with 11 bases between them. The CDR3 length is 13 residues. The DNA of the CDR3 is TGTGCCAGCAGTTTCAGGTTAGCAGAGACCCAGTACTTC. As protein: CASSFRLAETQYF.

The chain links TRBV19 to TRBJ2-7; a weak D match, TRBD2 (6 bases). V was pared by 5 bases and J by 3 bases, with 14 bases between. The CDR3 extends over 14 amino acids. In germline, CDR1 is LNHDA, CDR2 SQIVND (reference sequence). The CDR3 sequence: CASSPGVSVYEQYF. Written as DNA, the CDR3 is TGTGCCAGTAGTCCGGGAGTTAGCGTCTACGAGCAGTACTTC.

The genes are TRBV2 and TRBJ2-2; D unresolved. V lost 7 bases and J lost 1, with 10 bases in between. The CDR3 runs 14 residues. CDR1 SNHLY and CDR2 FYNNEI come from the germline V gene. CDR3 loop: CASTGAVNTGELFF. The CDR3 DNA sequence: TGTGCCAGCACCGGCGCCGTGAACACCGGGGAGCTGTTTTTT.

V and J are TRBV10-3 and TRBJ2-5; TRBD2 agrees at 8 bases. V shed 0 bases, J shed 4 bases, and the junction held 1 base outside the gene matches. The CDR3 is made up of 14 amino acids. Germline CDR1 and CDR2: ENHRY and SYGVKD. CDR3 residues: CAISESGGGETQYF. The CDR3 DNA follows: TGTGCCATCAGTGAGTCCGGGGGGGGAGAGACCCAGTACTTC.

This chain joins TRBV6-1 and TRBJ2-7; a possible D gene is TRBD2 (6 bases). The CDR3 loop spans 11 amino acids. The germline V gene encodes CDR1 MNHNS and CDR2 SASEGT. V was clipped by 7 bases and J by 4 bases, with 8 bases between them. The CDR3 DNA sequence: TGTGCCAGCACTAGCGCTTACGAGCAGTACTTC. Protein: CASTSAYEQYF.

The CDR3 bases are TGTGCCAGCAGTGACAGCGGGGGGGCCAATGAGCAGTTCTTC. Residues: CASSDSGGANEQFF. V gene TRBV6-4 combines with J gene TRBJ2-1, with 10 nucleotides matching TRBD2. The V segment lost 2 bases and the J segment 6 bases; nucleotides outside the gene matches: 1. This CDR3 is 14 amino acids long. Germline V gene sequence: CDR1 MRHNA, CDR2 SNTAGT.

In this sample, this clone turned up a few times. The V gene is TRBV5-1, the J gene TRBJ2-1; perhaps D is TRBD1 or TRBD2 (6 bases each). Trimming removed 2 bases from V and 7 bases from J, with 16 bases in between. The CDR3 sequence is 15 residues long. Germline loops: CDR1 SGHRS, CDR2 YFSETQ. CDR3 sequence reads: CASSFGRGVRNEQFF. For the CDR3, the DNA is TGCGCCAGCAGCTTTGGAAGGGGGGTTAGGAATGAGCAGTTCTTC.

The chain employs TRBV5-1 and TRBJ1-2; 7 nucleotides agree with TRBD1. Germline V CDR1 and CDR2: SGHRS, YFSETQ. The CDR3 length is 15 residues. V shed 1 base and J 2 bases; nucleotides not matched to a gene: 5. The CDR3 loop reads CASSLPSQGNYGYTF. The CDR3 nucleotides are TGCGCCAGCAGCTTGCCGTCACAGGGGAACTATGGCTACACCTTC.

CDR3 sequence (DNA): TGTGCCAGCAGTTACTCGAGTTTTGGGGAGCAGTACTTC. This sequence encodes CASSYSSFGEQYF. The chain is built from TRBV6-6 and TRBJ2-7; unclear D gene. V lost 0 bases and J lost 7, with 10 bases in between. The CDR3 consists of 13 residues. Germline V CDR1 and CDR2: MNHNY, SVGAGI (reference sequence).

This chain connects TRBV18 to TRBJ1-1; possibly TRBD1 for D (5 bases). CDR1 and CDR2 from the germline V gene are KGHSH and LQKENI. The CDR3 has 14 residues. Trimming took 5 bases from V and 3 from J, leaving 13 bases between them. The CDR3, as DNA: TGTGCCAGCTCATGGGGGGGAGGAGACACTGAAGCTTTCTTT. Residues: CASSWGGGDTEAFF.

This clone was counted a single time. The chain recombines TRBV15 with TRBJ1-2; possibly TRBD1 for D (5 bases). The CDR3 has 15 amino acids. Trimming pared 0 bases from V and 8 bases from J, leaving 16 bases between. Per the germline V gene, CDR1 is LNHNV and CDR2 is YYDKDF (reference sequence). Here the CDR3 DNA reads TGTGCCACCAGCAGAGACCGTGCCCAGGGAGGGGGCTACACCTTC. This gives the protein CATSRDRAQGGGYTF. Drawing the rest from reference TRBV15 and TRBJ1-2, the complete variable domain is DAMVIQNPRYQVTQFGKPVTLSCSQTLNHNVMYWYQQKSSQAPKLLFHYYDKDFNNEADTPDNFQSRRPNTSFCFLDIRSPGLGDTAMYLCATSRDRAQGGGYTFGSGTRLTVV.

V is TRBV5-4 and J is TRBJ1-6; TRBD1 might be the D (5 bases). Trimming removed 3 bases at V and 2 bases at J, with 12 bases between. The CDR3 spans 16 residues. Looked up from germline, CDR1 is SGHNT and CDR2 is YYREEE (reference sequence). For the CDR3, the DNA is TGTGCCAGCAGCTCGGGACCGAGTACCTATAATTCACCCCTCCACTTT. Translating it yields CASSSGPSTYNSPLHF.

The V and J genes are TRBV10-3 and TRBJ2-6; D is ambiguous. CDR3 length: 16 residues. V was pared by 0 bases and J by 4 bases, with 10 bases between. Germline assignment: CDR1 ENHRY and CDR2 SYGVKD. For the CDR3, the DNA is TGTGCCATCAGTGAGTCCCCAGGCCTCGGGGCCAACGTCCTGACTTTC. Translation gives CAISESPGLGANVLTF.

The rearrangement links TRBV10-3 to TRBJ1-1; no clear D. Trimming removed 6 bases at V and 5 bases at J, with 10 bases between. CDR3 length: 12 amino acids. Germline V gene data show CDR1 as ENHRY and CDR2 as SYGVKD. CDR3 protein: CAIRGRGTEAFF. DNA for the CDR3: TGTGCCATCAGGGGGAGAGGGACTGAAGCTTTCTTT.

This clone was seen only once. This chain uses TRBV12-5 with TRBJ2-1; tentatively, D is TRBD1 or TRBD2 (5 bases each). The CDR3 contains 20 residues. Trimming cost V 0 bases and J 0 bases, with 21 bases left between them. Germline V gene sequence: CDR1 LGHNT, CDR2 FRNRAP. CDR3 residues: CASGLVPRQSGFSSYNEQFF. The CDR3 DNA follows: TGTGCTAGTGGTTTGGTACCCCGACAGTCGGGGTTTAGCTCCTACAATGAGCAGTTCTTC.

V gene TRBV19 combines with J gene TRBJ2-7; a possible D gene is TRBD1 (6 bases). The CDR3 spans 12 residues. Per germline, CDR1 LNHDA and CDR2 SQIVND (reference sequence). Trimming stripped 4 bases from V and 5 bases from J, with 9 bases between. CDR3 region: CASSNQGHEQYF. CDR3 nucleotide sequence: TGTGCCAGTAGTAACCAGGGGCACGAGCAGTACTTC.

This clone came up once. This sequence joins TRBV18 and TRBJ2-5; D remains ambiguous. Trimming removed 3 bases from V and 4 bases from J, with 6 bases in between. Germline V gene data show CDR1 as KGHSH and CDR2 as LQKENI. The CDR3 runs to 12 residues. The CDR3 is CASSPSGETQYF. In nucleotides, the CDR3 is TGTGCCAGCTCACCTAGTGGAGAGACCCAGTACTTC.

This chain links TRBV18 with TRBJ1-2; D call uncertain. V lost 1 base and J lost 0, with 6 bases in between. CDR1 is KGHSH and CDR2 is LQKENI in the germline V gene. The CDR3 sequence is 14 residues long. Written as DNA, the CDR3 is TGTGCCAGCTCACCACTAGCAGCTAACTATGGCTACACCTTC. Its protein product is CASSPLAANYGYTF.